Described below is a single T cell receptor beta chain sequence and its context. The antigen is not known. A much larger clonotype is one base distant, so this may be a read error. This specimen comes from a study of CD8+CD57+ T cells in acquired aplastic anemia. Study information: An average of roughly 3 ug of DNA was obtained from sorted CD4+ and CD8+ cells.

Germline V gives CDR1 MGHDK, CDR2 SYGVNS. CDR3 length: 15 amino acids. Study observations and caveats: The CD8+ Simpson's diversity of patients and controls was not significantly different. The same twenty-nine CD8+ CDR3 sequences occurred in patients and in controls.

Flow cytometry had shown expanded CD8+CD57+ cells in the patients chosen for sequencing. No therapy was given to patients before blood sampling. Researchers used genomic DNA as the template to profile TCR beta VDJ and CDR3. A single record per CDR3 protein comes from TCRdb applying MiXCR to the reads. The profile shows approximately 220,000 distinct CDR3 sequences, 40% to 50% of them singletons. The sample taken for sequencing was sorted CD4+, CD8+, or CD8+CD57+ T cells (not recorded which) from PBMCs. The TCR originated in a human donor with aplastic anemia. The genes are TRBV25-1 and TRBJ2-5, with D unclear. CDR3 residues: CASSQEVGQQGTQYF. CDR3 DNA sequence: TGCGCCAGCAGCCAAGAAGTCGGCCAACAAGGGACCCAGTACTTC.